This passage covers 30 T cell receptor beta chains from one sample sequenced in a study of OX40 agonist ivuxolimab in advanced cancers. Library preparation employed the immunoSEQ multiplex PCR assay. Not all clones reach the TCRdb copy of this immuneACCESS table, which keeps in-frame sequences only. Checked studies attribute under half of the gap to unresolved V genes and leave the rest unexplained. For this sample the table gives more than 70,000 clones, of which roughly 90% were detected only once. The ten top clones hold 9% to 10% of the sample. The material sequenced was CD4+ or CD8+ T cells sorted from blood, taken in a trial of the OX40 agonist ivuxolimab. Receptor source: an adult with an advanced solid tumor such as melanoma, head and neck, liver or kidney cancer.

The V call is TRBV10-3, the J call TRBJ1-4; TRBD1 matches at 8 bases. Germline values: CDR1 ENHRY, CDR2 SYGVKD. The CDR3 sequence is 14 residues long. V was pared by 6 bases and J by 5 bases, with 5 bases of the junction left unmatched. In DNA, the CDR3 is TGTGCCATCAGCCCGGACAGGGAGAATGAAAAACTGTTTTTT. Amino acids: CAISPDRENEKLFF.

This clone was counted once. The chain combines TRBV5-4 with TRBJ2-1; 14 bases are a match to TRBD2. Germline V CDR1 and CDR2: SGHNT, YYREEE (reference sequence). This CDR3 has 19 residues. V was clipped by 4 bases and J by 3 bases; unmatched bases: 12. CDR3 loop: CASSGPGLAGVGYYNEQFF. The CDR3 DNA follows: TGTGCCAGCAGCGGACCGGGACTAGCGGGAGTAGGGTACTACAATGAGCAGTTCTTC. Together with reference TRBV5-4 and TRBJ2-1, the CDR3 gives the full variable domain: ETGVTQSPTHLIKTRGQQVTLRCSSQSGHNTVSWYQQALGQGPQFIFQYYREEENGRGNFPPRFSGLQFPNYSSELNVNALELDDSALYLCASSGPGLAGVGYYNEQFFGPGTRLTVL.

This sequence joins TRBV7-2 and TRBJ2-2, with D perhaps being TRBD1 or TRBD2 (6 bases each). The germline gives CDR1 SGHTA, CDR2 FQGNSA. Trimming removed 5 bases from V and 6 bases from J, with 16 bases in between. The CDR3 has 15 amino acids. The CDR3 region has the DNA TGTGCCAGCAGCCGAGCGGCAGGGGAGGCCGGGGAGCTGTTTTTT. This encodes CASSRAAGEAGELFF.

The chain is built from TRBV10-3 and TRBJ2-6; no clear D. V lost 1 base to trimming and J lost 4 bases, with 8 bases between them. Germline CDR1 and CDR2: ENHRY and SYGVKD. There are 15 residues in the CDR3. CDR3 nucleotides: TGTGCCATCAGTGAGTTCCGGGTCGGGGCCAACGTCCTGACTTTC. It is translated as CAISEFRVGANVLTF.

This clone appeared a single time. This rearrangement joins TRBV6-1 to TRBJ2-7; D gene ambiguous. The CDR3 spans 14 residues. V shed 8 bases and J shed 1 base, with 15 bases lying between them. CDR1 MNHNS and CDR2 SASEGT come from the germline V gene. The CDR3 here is CASLLVTISYEQYF. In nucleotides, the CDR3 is TGTGCCAGCCTTCTAGTCACCATTTCCTACGAGCAGTACTTC.

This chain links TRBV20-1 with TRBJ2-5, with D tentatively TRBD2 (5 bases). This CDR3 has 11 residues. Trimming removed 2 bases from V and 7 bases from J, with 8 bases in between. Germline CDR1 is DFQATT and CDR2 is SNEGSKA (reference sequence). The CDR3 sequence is CSARLGGTQYF. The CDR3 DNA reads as TGCAGTGCTAGACTCGGAGGGACCCAGTACTTC.

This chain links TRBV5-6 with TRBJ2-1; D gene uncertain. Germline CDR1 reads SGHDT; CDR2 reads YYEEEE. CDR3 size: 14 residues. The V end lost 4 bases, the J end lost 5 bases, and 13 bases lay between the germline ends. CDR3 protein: CASSPYFLHNEQFF. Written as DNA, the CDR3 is TGTGCCAGCAGCCCCTATTTTCTCCACAATGAGCAGTTCTTC.

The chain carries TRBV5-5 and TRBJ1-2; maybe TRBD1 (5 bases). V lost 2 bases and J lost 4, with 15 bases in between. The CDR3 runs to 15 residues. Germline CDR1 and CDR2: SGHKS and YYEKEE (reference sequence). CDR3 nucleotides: TGTGCCAGCAGCTTAGACCCCTCGGGGACCTATGGCTACACCTTC. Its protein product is CASSLDPSGTYGYTF.

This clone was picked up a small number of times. As DNA, the CDR3 is TGCGCCAGCAGTGAAGAGGGGGCCCTTACGCAGTATTTT. Translating it yields CASSEEGALTQYF. This sequence joins TRBV5-1 and TRBJ2-3; 7 positions agree with TRBD1. Trimming cost V 5 bases and J 8 bases; bases outside gene matches: 8. CDR3 length: 13 residues. The germline V gene has CDR1 SGHRS and CDR2 YFSETQ.

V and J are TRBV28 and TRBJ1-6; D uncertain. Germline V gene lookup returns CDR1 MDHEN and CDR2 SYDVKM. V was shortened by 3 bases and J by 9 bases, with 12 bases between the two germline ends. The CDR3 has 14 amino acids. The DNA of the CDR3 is TGTGCCAGCAGTTTCTACGCGTCAGGTTCACCCCTCCACTTT. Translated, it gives CASSFYASGSPLHF.

The CDR3 loop reads CASSQGTSAWSSYNEQFF. DNA for the CDR3: TGCGCCAGCAGCCAGGGGACTAGCGCATGGAGCTCCTACAATGAGCAGTTCTTC. This chain links TRBV4-1 with TRBJ2-1, with 10 bases identical to TRBD2. CDR1 and CDR2 from the germline V gene are MGHRA and YSYEKL. J was trimmed by 0 bases and V by 3 bases; bases with no gene match: 8. This CDR3 region has 18 residues.

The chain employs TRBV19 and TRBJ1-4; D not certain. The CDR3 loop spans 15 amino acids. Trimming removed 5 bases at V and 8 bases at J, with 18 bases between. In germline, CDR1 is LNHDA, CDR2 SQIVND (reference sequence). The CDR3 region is CASSAPGSLREKLFF. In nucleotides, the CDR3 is TGTGCCAGTAGTGCCCCCGGTTCCCTTCGGGAAAAACTGTTTTTT. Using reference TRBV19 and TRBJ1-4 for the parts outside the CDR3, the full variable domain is DGGITQSPKYLFRKEGQNVTLSCEQNLNHDAMYWYRQDPGQGLRLIYYSQIVNDFQKGDIAEGYSVSREKKESFPLTVTSAQKNPTAFYLCASSAPGSLREKLFFGSGTQLSVL.

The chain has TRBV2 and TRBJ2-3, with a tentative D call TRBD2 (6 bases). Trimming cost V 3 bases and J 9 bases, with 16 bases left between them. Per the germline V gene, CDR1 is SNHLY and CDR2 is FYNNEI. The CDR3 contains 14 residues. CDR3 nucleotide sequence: TGTGCCAGCAGTGAGGTCGGGAGTGAGTCGACGCAGTATTTT. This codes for CASSEVGSESTQYF.

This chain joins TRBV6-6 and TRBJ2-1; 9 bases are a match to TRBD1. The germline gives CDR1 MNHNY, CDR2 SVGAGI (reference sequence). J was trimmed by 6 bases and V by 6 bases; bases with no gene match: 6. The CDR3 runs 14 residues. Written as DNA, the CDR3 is TGTGCCAGCAGAGGACAGGGGATTAGCAATGAGCAGTTCTTC. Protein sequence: CASRGQGISNEQFF.

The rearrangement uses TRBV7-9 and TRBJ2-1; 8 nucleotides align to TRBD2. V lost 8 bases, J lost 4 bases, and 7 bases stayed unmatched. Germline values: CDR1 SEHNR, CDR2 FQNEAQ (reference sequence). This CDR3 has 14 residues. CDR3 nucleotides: TGTGCCAGCGTCCCGGTAGCGGGATACAATGAGCAGTTCTTC. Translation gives CASVPVAGYNEQFF.

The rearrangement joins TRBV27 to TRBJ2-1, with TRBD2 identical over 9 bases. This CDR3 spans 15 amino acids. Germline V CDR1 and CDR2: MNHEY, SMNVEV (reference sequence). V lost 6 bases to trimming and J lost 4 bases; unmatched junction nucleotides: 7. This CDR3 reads CASSPGLAKYNEQFF. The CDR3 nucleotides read TGTGCCAGCAGCCCCGGACTAGCGAAGTACAATGAGCAGTTCTTC.

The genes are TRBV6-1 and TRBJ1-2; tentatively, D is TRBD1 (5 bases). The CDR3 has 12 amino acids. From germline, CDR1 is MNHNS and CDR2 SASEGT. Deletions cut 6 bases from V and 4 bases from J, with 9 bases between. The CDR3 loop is CASRIQAYGYTF. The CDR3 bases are TGTGCCAGCAGGATACAGGCCTATGGCTACACCTTC.

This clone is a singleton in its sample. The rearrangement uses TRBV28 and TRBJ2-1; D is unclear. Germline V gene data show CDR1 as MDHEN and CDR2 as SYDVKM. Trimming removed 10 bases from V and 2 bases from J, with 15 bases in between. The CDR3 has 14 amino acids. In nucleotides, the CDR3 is TGTGCCACTTCCGAAGGCTATACCTACAATGAGCAGTTCTTC. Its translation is CATSEGYTYNEQFF.

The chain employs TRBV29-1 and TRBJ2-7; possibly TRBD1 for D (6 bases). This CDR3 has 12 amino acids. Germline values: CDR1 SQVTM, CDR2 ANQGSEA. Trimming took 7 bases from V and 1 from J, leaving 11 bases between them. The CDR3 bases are TGCAGCGCCGGGACACTTTCCTACGAGCAGTACTTC. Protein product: CSAGTLSYEQYF.

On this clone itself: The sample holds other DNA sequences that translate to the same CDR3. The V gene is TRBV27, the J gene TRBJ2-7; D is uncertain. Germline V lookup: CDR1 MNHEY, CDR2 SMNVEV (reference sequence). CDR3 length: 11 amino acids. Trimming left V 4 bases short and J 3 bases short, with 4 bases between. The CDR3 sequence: CASSSSYEQYF. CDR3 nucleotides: TGTGCCAGCAGTTCCAGCTACGAGCAGTACTTC.

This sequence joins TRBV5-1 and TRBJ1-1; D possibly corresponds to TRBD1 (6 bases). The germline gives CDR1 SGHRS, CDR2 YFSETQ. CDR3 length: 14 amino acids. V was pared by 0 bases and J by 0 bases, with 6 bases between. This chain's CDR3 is CASSLGQVNTEAFF. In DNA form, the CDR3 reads TGCGCCAGCAGCTTGGGACAGGTGAACACTGAAGCTTTCTTT.

CDR3 residues: CSASPGGAFF. Here the CDR3 DNA reads TGCAGTGCCAGTCCCGGGGGAGCTTTCTTT. The V call is TRBV20-1, the J call TRBJ1-1, with D perhaps TRBD1 (5 bases). The ends were cut back, 6 bases at V and 10 bases at J, with 12 bases in the middle. CDR1 is DFQATT and CDR2 is SNEGSKA in the germline V gene (reference sequence). The CDR3 totals 10 residues.

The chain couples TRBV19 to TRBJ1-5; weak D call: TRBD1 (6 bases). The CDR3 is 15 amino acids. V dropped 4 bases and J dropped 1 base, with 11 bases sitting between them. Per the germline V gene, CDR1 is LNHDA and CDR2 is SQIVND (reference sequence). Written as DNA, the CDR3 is TGTGCCAGTAGTACCGGGACAATGAGCAATCAGCCCCAGCATTTT. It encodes CASSTGTMSNQPQHF.

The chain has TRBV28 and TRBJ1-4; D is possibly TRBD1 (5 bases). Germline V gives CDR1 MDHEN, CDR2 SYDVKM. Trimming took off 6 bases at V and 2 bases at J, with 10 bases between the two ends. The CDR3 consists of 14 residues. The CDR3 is CASSAGPTNEKLFF. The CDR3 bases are TGTGCCAGCAGCGCGGGACCTACTAATGAAAAACTGTTTTTT. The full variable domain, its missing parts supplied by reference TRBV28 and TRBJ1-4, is DVKVTQSSRYLVKRTGEKVFLECVQDMDHENMFWYRQDPGLGLRLIYFSYDVKMKEKGDIPEGYSVSREKKERFSLILESASTNQTSMYLCASSAGPTNEKLFFGSGTQLSVL.

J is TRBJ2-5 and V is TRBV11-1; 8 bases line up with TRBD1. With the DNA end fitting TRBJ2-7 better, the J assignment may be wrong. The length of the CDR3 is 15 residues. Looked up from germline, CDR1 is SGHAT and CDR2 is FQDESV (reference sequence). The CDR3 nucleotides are TGTGCCAGCAGCTTATCAGGACAGGGTCGCTACGAGCAGTACTTC. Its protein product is CASSLSGQGRYEQYF.

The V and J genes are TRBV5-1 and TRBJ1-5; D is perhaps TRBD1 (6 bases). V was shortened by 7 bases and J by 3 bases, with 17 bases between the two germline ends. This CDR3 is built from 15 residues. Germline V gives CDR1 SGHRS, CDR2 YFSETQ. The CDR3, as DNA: TGCGCCAGCCGACAGGACGGCGGAGCCAATCAGCCCCAGCATTTT. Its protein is CASRQDGGANQPQHF.

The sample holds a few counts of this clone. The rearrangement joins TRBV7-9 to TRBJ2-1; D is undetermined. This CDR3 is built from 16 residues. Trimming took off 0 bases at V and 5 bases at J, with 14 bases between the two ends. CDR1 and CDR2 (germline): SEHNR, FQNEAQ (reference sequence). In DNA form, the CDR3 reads TGTGCCAGCAGCTTAGCGATTTTAATGGGCGACAATGAGCAGTTCTTC. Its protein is CASSLAILMGDNEQFF.

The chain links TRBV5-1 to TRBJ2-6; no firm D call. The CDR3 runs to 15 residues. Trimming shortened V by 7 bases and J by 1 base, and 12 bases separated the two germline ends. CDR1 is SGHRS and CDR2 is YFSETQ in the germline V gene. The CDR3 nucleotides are TGCGCCAGCTTGAACGTGGAATCTGGGGCCAACGTCCTGACTTTC. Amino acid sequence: CASLNVESGANVLTF.

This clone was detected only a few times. The CDR3 sequence: CASSNEDRQPQHF. The CDR3 nucleotides read TGTGCCAGCAGTAACGAGGACAGACAGCCCCAGCATTTT. V and J are TRBV2 and TRBJ1-5; tentative D call: TRBD1 (6 bases). Germline-derived CDR1 and CDR2 are SNHLY and FYNNEI. The CDR3 consists of 13 residues. V was trimmed by 5 bases and J by 7 bases, leaving 12 bases between them.

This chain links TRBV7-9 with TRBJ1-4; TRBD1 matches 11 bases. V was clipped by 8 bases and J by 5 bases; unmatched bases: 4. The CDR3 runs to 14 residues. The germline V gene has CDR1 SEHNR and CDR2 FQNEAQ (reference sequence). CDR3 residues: CASRGDRGNEKLFF. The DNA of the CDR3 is TGTGCCAGCCGAGGGGACAGGGGGAATGAAAAACTGTTTTTT. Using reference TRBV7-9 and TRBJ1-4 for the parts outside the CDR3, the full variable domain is DTGVSQNPRHKITKRGQNVTFRCDPISEHNRLYWYRQTLGQGPEFLTYFQNEAQLEKSRLLSDRFSAERPKGSFSTLEIQRTEQGDSAMYLCASRGDRGNEKLFFGSGTQLSVL.